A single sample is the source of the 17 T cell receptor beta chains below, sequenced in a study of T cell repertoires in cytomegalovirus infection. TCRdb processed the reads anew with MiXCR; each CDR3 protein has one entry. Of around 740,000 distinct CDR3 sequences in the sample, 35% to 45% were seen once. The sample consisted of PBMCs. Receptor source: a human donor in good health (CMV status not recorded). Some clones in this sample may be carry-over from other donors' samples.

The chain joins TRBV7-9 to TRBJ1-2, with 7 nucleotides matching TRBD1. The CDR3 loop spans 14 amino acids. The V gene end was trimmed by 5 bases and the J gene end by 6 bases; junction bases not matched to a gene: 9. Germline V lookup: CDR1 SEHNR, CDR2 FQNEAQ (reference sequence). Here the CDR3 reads CASSPRQGENGYTF. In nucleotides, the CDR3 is TGTGCCAGCAGCCCAAGACAGGGCGAAAATGGCTACACCTTC.

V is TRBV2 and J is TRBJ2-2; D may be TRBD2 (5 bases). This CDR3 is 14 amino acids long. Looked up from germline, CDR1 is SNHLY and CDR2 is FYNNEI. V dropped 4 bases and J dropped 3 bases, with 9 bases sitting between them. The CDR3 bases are TGTGCCAGCAGTGCCGGGATTTACACCGGGGAGCTGTTTTTT. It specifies CASSAGIYTGELFF.

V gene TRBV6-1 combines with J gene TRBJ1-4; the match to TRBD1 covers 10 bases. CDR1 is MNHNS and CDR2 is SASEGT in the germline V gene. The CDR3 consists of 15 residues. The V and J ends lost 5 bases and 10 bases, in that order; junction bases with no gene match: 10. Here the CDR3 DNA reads TGTGCCAGCAGTTCTGGGACAGGGGTTAGTGGAAAACTGTTTTTT. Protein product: CASSSGTGVSGKLFF.

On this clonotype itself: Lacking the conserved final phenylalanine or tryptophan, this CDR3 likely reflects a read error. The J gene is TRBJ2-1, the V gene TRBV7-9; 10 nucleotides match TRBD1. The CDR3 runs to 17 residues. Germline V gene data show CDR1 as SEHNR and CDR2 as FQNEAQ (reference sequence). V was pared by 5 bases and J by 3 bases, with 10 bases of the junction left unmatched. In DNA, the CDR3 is TGTGCCAGCAGCCTCGATGGTGGGACAGGGGTCTACAATGAGCAGTTCTTA. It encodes CASSLDGGTGVYNEQFL.

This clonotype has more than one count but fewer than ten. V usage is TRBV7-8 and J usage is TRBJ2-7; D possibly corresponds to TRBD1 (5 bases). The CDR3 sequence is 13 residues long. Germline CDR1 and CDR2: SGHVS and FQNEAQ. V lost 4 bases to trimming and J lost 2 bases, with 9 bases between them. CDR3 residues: CASSSRAAYEQYF. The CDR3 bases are TGTGCCAGCAGCTCCAGGGCCGCCTACGAGCAGTACTTC.

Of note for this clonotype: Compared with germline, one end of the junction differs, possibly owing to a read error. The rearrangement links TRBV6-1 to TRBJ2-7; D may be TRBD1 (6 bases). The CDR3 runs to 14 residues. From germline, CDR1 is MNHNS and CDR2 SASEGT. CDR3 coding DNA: TGTGCCAGCAGGTACCGGGACAACTCCTACGATCAGTACTTC. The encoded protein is CASRYRDNSYDQYF.

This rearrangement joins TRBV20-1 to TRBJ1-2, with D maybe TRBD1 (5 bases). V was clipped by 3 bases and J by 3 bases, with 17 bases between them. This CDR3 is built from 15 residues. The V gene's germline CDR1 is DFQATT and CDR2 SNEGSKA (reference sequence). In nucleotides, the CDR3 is TGCAGTGCTAGGGGGGGAGGAGGAGGAGACTATGGCTACACCTTC. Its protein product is CSARGGGGGDYGYTF.

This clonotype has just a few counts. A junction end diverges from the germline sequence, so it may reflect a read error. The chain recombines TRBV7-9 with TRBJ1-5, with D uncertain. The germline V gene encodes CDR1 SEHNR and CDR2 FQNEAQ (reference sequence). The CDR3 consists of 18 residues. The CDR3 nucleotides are TGTGCCAGCAGATTAGTCCCTCGACATCTGAATCGCAATCAGCCCCAGCATTTT. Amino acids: CASRLVPRHLNRNQPQHF. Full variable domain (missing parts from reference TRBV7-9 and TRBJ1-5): DTGVSQNPRHKITKRGQNVTFRCDPISEHNRLYWYRQTLGQGPEFLTYFQNEAQLEKSRLLSDRFSAERPKGSFSTLEIQRTEQGDSAMYLCASRLVPRHLNRNQPQHFGDGTRLSIL.

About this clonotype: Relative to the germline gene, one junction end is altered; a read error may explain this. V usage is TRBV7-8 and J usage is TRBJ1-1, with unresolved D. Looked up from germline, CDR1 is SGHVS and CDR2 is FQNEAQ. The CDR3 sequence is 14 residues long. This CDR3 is CTSSLRDQNTEAFF. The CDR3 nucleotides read TGTACCAGCAGCTTAAGGGATCAGAACACTGAAGCTTTCTTT.

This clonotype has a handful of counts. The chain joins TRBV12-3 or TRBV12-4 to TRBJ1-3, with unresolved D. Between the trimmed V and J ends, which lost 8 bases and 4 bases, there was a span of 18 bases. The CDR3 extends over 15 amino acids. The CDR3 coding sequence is TGTGCCAGCTCTTCCCCCGGACTGGGGGGAAACACCATATATTTT. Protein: CASSSPGLGGNTIYF.

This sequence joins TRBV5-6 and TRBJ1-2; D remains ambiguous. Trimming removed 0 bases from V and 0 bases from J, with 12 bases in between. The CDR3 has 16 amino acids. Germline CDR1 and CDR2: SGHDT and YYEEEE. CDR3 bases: TGTGCCAGCAGCTTGGTGGGAGCCCCATCTAACTATGGCTACACCTTC. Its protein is CASSLVGAPSNYGYTF.

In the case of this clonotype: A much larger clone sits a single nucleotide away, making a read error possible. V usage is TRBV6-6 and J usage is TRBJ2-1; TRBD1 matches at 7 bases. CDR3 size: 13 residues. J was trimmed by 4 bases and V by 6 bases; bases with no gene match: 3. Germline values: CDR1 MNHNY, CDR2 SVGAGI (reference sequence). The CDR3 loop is CASRGTVYNEQFF. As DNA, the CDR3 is TGTGCCAGCAGGGGGACAGTGTACAATGAGCAGTTCTTC.

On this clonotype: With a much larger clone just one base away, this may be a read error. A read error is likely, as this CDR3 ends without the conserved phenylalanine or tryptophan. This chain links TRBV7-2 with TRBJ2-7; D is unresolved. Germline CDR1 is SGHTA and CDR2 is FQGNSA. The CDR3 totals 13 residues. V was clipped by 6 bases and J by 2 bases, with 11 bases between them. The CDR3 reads CASSQRGTYEQYL. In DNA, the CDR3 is TGTGCCAGCAGTCAACGAGGAACCTACGAGCAGTACTTA.

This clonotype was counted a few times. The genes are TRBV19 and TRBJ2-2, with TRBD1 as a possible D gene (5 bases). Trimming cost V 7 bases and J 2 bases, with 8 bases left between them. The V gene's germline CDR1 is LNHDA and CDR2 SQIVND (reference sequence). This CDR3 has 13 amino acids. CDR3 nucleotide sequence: TGTGCCAGTACTGACAGAAACACCGGGGAGCTGTTTTTT. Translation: CASTDRNTGELFF.

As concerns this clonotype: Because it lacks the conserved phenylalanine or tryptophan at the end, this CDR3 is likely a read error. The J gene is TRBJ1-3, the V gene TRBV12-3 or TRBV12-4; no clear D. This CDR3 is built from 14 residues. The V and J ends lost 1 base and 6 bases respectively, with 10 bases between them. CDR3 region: CASSLGVTVNTIYL. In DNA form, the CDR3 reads TGTGCCAGCAGTTTAGGAGTTACTGTAAACACCATATATTTG.

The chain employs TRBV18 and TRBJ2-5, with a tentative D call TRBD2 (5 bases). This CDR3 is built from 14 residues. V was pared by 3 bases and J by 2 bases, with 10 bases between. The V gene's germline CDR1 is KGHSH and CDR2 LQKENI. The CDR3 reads CASSPFPGQETQYF. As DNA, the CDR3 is TGTGCCAGCTCACCGTTTCCGGGGCAAGAGACCCAGTACTTC.

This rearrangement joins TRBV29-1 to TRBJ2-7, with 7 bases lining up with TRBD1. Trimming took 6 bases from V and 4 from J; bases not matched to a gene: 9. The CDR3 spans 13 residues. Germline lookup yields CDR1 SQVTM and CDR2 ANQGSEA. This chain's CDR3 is CSVAQGWGYEQYF. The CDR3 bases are TGCAGCGTGGCACAGGGGTGGGGGTACGAGCAGTACTTC.